The 25 T cell receptor beta chains in this list originate from one sample, sequenced in a study of radiation and T cells in renal cell carcinoma. Time point indicated: baseline pretreatment blood. Described treatment: 15 Gy SBRT to primary tumor, nephrectomy 4 weeks later. Generated by immunoSEQ multiplex PCR, the TCRdb table keeps only in-frame clones and is missing some. The table has about 160,000 clones, approximately 90% seen once. Sequencing used blood, obtained from a patient whose treatment included radiotherapy and nephrectomy. Receptor source: a woman aged 70-85 years with renal cell carcinoma.

Only a few counts were recorded for this clone. The V call is TRBV30, the J call TRBJ1-1; no definite D call. The ends were cut back, 2 bases at V and 1 base at J, with 11 bases in the middle. Germline loops: CDR1 GTSNPN, CDR2 SVGIG (reference sequence). This CDR3 region has 14 residues. The DNA for the CDR3 is TGTGCCTGGAGTCCCTCCGTTAGGAACACTGAAGCTTTCTTT. This encodes CAWSPSVRNTEAFF.

This chain joins TRBV6-6 and TRBJ2-7; no definite D call. The germline V gene has CDR1 MNHNY and CDR2 SVGAGI (reference sequence). V was shortened by 2 bases and J by 3 bases, with 8 bases between the two germline ends. The CDR3 has 13 amino acids. Here the CDR3 DNA reads TGTGCCAGCAGTTACGGGGATCGCTACGAGCAGTACTTC. As protein: CASSYGDRYEQYF.

The J gene is TRBJ1-1, the V gene TRBV4-3, with 9 bases aligning to TRBD1. Germline CDR1 reads LGHNA; CDR2 reads YSLEER. V dropped 3 bases and J dropped 5; count of bases not matched to a gene: 7. The CDR3 runs 15 residues. CDR3 sequence: CASSQETGGWTEAFF. DNA for the CDR3: TGCGCCAGCAGCCAGGAGACAGGGGGTTGGACTGAAGCTTTCTTT.

This chain uses TRBV5-6 with TRBJ1-5; unclear D gene. Germline CDR1 SGHDT, CDR2 YYEEEE. This CDR3 is 14 amino acids long. V was pared by 5 bases and J by 7 bases, with 16 bases between. The CDR3 sequence is CASSTPGVGQPQHF. CDR3 bases: TGTGCCAGCAGTACGCCGGGCGTAGGACAGCCCCAGCATTTT.

This chain links TRBV11-2 with TRBJ2-1; TRBD1 matches 8 bases. Germline V gene lookup returns CDR1 SGHAT and CDR2 FQNNGV. The CDR3 length is 14 residues. The V segment lost 4 bases and the J segment 7 bases; nucleotides outside the gene matches: 6. For the CDR3, the DNA is TGTGCCAGCAGCTCAGGGACAGGCGGAAATGAGCAGTTCTTC. Its protein product is CASSSGTGGNEQFF.

CDR3 protein: CASSLEVWMYEQYF. CDR3 DNA: TGTGCCAGCAGCTTAGAGGTGTGGATGTACGAGCAGTACTTC. V and J are TRBV7-2 and TRBJ2-7; no firm D call. V shed 1 base and J shed 4 bases, with 11 bases lying between them. The CDR3 is 14 amino acids. Germline loops: CDR1 SGHTA, CDR2 FQGNSA.

This clone was seen just once. The rearrangement uses TRBV6-5 and TRBJ1-1; D is possibly TRBD1 (5 bases). V lost 6 bases and J lost 3, with 17 bases in between. The germline CDR1 and CDR2 sequences are MNHEY and SVGAGI. This CDR3 has 15 residues. CDR3 region: CASRPPGARDTEAFF. In DNA, the CDR3 is TGTGCCAGCAGACCCCCCGGGGCCCGAGACACTGAAGCTTTCTTT.

This clone has just a few counts. The chain joins TRBV2 to TRBJ1-1; D gene uncertain. The CDR3 is made up of 11 amino acids. CDR1 SNHLY and CDR2 FYNNEI come from the germline V gene. Trimming shortened V by 7 bases and J by 6 bases, and 9 bases separated the two germline ends. The CDR3 sequence: CASKGRAEAFF. DNA of the CDR3: TGTGCCAGCAAGGGTCGCGCTGAAGCTTTCTTT. The entire variable domain, with the rest obtained from reference TRBV2 and TRBJ1-1, is as follows: EPEVTQTPSHQVTQMGQEVILRCVPISNHLYFYWYRQILGQKVEFLVSFYNNEISEKSEIFDDQFSVERPDGSNFTLKIRSTKLEDSAMYFCASKGRAEAFFGQGTRLTVV.

Points on this clone: The identical CDR3 is also encoded by other nucleotide sequences in the sample. The chain uses TRBV6-5 and TRBJ1-1; D is unresolved. The V gene's germline CDR1 is MNHEY and CDR2 SVGAGI. V dropped 3 bases and J dropped 1 base, with 6 bases sitting between them. The CDR3 covers 13 residues. CDR3 residues: CASSYQGNTEAFF. The CDR3 nucleotides read TGTGCCAGCAGTTATCAAGGGAACACTGAAGCTTTCTTT.

The chain combines TRBV19 with TRBJ1-6; D is unresolved. Germline lookup yields CDR1 LNHDA and CDR2 SQIVND (reference sequence). CDR3 length: 12 residues. The V and J ends lost 7 bases and 10 bases respectively, with 11 bases between them. This CDR3 is CASNVGRSPLHF. Here the CDR3 DNA reads TGTGCCAGTAATGTAGGCCGCTCACCCCTCCACTTT.

The chain carries TRBV28 and TRBJ2-7, with D possibly being TRBD1 (5 bases). CDR1 MDHEN and CDR2 SYDVKM come from the germline V gene. The length of the CDR3 is 12 residues. The CDR3 region is CATTDNSYEQYF. The CDR3 nucleotides are TGTGCTACCACGGACAACTCCTACGAGCAGTACTTC.

This chain joins TRBV30 and TRBJ1-4; a weak D match, TRBD1 (5 bases). V was trimmed by 3 bases and J by 7 bases, leaving 6 bases between them. Germline V CDR1 and CDR2: GTSNPN, SVGIG (reference sequence). The CDR3 totals 11 residues. The CDR3: CAWRRGEKLFF. The CDR3 region has the DNA TGTGCCTGGAGGAGGGGTGAAAAACTGTTTTTT. Full variable domain (outside the CDR3, taken from reference TRBV30 and TRBJ1-4): SQTIHQWPATLVQPVGSPLSLECTVEGTSNPNLYWYRQAAGRGLQLLFYSVGIGQISSEVPQNLSASRPQDRQFILSSKKLLLSDSGFYLCAWRRGEKLFFGSGTQLSVL.

This chain joins TRBV11-2 and TRBJ1-1; no definite D call. Germline V gives CDR1 SGHAT, CDR2 FQNNGV. Trimming cost V 2 bases and J 5 bases, with 9 bases left between them. The CDR3 spans 13 residues. The CDR3 DNA reads as TGTGCCAGCAGCTTATATATCCGGACTGAAGCTTTCTTT. It specifies CASSLYIRTEAFF.

The chain couples TRBV6-6 to TRBJ1-4; D gene uncertain. Germline V gene sequence: CDR1 MNHNY, CDR2 SVGAGI (reference sequence). Trimming removed 2 bases from V and 8 bases from J, with 15 bases in between. The CDR3 spans 15 residues. The CDR3 nucleotides read TGTGCCAGCAGTTACGAGGCCCGTCGTTGGGAAAAACTGTTTTTT. Translating it yields CASSYEARRWEKLFF.

The rearrangement joins TRBV19 to TRBJ1-2, with 10 bases matching TRBD1. From germline, CDR1 is LNHDA and CDR2 SQIVND (reference sequence). The CDR3 runs to 16 residues. V lost 6 bases, J lost 1 base, and 8 bases stayed unmatched. The CDR3 DNA follows: TGTGCCAGTAGGACAGGGGGCACCCCTGTTAACTATGGCTACACCTTC. Its protein product is CASRTGGTPVNYGYTF.

The rearrangement links TRBV5-6 to TRBJ1-3, with D perhaps matching TRBD1 (5 bases). Germline CDR1 and CDR2: SGHDT and YYEEEE. This CDR3 has 15 amino acids. Trimming removed 0 bases at V and 2 bases at J, with 9 bases between. CDR3 coding DNA: TGTGCCAGCAGCTTGGGGAAGGGGACTGGAAACACCATATATTTT. Residues: CASSLGKGTGNTIYF. Full variable domain (rest looked up from reference TRBV5-6 and TRBJ1-3): DAGVTQSPTHLIKTRGQQVTLRCSPKSGHDTVSWYQQALGQGPQFIFQYYEEEERQRGNFPDRFSGHQFPNYSSELNVNALLLGDSALYLCASSLGKGTGNTIYFGEGSWLTVV.

This sequence joins TRBV19 and TRBJ1-1; 11 nucleotides match TRBD1. Germline V CDR1 and CDR2: LNHDA, SQIVND (reference sequence). J lost 3 bases, V lost 6 bases, and 6 bases had no gene match. The CDR3 spans 15 residues. CDR3: CASSKRTGGYTEAFF. In DNA, the CDR3 is TGTGCCAGTAGCAAGAGGACAGGGGGCTACACTGAAGCTTTCTTT.

The V gene is TRBV6-5, the J gene TRBJ2-7, with 8 nucleotides matching TRBD1. Germline values: CDR1 MNHEY, CDR2 SVGAGI. J was trimmed by 3 bases and V by 2 bases; bases with no gene match: 9. This CDR3 has 16 residues. For the CDR3, the DNA is TGTGCCAGCAGTTACAAACCGGGACAGGTGTTCTACGAGCAGTACTTC. Translated, it gives CASSYKPGQVFYEQYF.

The V gene is TRBV11-2, the J gene TRBJ2-6, with no clear D. The V and J ends lost 5 bases and 2 bases respectively, with 7 bases between them. CDR3 size: 14 residues. The germline V gene encodes CDR1 SGHAT and CDR2 FQNNGV. Here the CDR3 DNA reads TGTGCCAGCAGCCCTTATACTGGGGCCAACGTCCTGACTTTC. Protein: CASSPYTGANVLTF.

The CDR3 DNA follows: TGTGCCAGCAGTGAAGAGGCAGGGGAACACTATGGCTACACCTTC. Amino acids: CASSEEAGEHYGYTF. The V gene is TRBV6-1, the J gene TRBJ1-2, with D perhaps TRBD1 (6 bases). CDR3 size: 15 residues. Looked up from germline, CDR1 is MNHNS and CDR2 is SASEGT. V lost 1 base, J lost 3 bases, and 12 bases lay in between.

This chain connects TRBV5-1 to TRBJ2-1, with 8 positions matching TRBD2. Germline V gives CDR1 SGHRS, CDR2 YFSETQ. With 5 bases clipped from V and 8 bases from J, the junction kept 12 bases outside the gene matches. The CDR3 loop spans 15 amino acids. The CDR3 DNA follows: TGCGCCAGCAGGTCCCCGGGACTAGGGGACCATGAGCAGTTCTTC. Protein sequence: CASRSPGLGDHEQFF.

This rearrangement joins TRBV6-5 to TRBJ2-7; D not resolved. Looked up from germline, CDR1 is MNHEY and CDR2 is SVGAGI. Trimming stripped 2 bases from V and 0 bases from J, with 5 bases between. CDR3 length equals 13 residues. CDR3 bases: TGTGCCAGCAGTTACAAGCTCTCCTACGAGCAGTACTTC. Protein: CASSYKLSYEQYF.

In this sample, this clone turned up a few times. J is TRBJ2-7 and V is TRBV5-4; the D gene is possibly TRBD2 (5 bases). The germline gives CDR1 SGHNT, CDR2 YYREEE (reference sequence). The CDR3 sequence is 14 residues long. Deletions cut 4 bases from V and 2 bases from J, with 13 bases between. CDR3 sequence: CASSRRTFPYEQYF. CDR3 nucleotide sequence: TGTGCCAGCAGCCGGAGGACTTTTCCCTACGAGCAGTACTTC.

This chain links TRBV5-1 with TRBJ2-3; 8 bases map to TRBD2. CDR1 SGHRS and CDR2 YFSETQ come from the germline V gene. J was trimmed by 2 bases and V by 3 bases; bases with no gene match: 8. This CDR3 is 16 amino acids long. The CDR3 DNA sequence: TGCGCCAGCAGCTCCCTTCGGGAGGGCGTCACAGATACGCAGTATTTT. Its translation is CASSSLREGVTDTQYF.

Here the CDR3 reads CASSTGQGYNEQFF. The CDR3 DNA is TGCGCCAGCAGCACCGGACAGGGCTACAATGAGCAGTTCTTC. V and J are TRBV5-1 and TRBJ2-1; 8 bases line up with TRBD1. Trimming cost V 4 bases and J 3 bases; bases outside gene matches: 3. The CDR3 runs to 14 residues. Germline CDR1 and CDR2: SGHRS and YFSETQ.